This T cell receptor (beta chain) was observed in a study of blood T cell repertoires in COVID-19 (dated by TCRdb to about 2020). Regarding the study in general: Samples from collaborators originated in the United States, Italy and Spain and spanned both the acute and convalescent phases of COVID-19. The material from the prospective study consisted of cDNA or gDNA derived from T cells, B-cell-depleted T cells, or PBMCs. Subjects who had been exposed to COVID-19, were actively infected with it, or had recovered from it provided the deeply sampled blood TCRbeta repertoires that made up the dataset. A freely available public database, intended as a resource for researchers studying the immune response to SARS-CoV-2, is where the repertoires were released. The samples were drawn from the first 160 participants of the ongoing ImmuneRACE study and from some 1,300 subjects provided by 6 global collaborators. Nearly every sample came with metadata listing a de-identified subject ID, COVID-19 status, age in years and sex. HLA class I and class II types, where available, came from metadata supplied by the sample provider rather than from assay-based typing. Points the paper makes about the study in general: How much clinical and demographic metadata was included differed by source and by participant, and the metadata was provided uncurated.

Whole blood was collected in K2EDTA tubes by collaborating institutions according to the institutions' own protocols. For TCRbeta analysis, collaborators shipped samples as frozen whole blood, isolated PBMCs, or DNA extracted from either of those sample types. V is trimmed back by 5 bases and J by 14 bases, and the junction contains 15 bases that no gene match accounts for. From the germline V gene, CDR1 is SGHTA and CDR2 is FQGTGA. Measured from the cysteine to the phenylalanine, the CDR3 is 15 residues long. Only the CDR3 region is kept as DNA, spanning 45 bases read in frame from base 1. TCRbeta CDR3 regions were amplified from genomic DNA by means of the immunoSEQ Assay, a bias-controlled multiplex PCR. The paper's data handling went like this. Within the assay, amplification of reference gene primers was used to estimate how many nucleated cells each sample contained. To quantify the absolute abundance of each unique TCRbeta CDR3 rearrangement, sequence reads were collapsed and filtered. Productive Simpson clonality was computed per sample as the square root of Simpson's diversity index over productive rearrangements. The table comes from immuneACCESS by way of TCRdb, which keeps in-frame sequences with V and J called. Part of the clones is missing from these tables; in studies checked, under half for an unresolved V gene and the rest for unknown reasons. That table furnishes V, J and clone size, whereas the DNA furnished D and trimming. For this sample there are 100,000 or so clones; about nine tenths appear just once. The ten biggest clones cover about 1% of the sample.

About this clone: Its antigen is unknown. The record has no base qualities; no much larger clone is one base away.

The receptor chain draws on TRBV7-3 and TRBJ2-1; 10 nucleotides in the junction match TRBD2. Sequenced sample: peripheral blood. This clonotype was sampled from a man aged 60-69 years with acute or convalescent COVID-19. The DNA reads TGTGCCAGCAGCCCTAAATTGGGTCAACTAGCGGGGAAGTTCTTC. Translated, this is CASSPKLGQLAGKFF. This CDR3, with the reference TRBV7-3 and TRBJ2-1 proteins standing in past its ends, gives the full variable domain GAGVSQTPSNKVTEKGKYVELRCDPISGHTALYWYRQSLGQGPEFLIYFQGTGAADDSGLPNDRFFAVRPEGSVSTLKIQRTERGDSAVYLCASSPKLGQLAGKFFGPGTRLTVL.